This TCR beta chain was identified during a study of blood T cell repertoires in COVID-19 (dated by TCRdb to 2020 to 2021). Broadly, across the study: The collaborator samples originated in the United States, Italy and Spain and spanned the acute and convalescent phases of COVID-19. The prospective study material was composed of cDNA or gDNA derived from T cells, B-cell-depleted T cells, or PBMCs. Deeply sampled blood TCRbeta repertoires from subjects exposed to, actively infected with, or recovered from COVID-19 were included in the dataset. The repertoires were released in a freely available public database meant as a resource for research on the immune response to SARS-CoV-2. Samples came from the ongoing ImmuneRACE study (first 160 participants) plus 1,254 subjects from 6 global collaborators. A de-identified subject ID, COVID-19 status, age in years and sex were almost always included in the sample metadata. Where available, HLA class I and class II types were taken from metadata supplied by the sample provider and were not determined by assay-based typing. Study-wide findings and limitations: The amount of clinical and demographic metadata varied by source and participant and was provided uncurated.

TCRbeta CDR3 regions were amplified from genomic DNA by means of the immunoSEQ Assay, a bias-controlled multiplex PCR. As for how the authors treated the data: The number of nucleated cells in each sample was estimated from the amplification of reference gene primers within the assay. To quantify the absolute abundance of each unique TCRbeta CDR3 rearrangement, sequence reads were collapsed and filtered. For each sample, productive Simpson clonality was calculated as the square root of Simpson's diversity index across productive rearrangements. Imported from immuneACCESS, the table was reduced by TCRdb to in-frame sequences with V and J called. These copies leave out some clones; in studies compared against another copy, an unresolved V gene accounts for under half, and the cause of the remainder is not known. From that table come the V and J calls and clone size; the DNA was used to work out D and trimming. A total of over 90,000 clones appear in this sample, 75% to 85% of them only once. The ten biggest clones cover around 4.8% of the sample.

One collaborating source in Seattle enrolled patients while the patients were actively infected and followed the patients over time throughout the course of disease. Each collaborating institution followed its own protocols to collect whole blood in K2EDTA tubes. For TCRbeta analysis, collaborators shipped samples as frozen whole blood, isolated PBMCs, or DNA extracted from either of those sample types. Remarks on this clone: Which antigen it targets is not known. Base qualities are not provided; no much larger clone lies one nucleotide away.

This sequence originates from a man older than 75 with COVID-19, enrolled during active disease. The sequenced sample consisted of peripheral blood.

The CDR3 protein is CASSTGQLRDYGYTF. The bases are TGTGCCAGTAGTACGGGACAGCTCCGGGACTATGGCTACACCTTC. The rearranged segments are TRBV19 and TRBJ1-2; a stretch of 7 junction bases matches TRBD1. The CDR1 and CDR2 encoded by the germline V gene (reference sequence) are LNHDA and SQIVND. The CDR3, cysteine through phenylalanine, is 15 amino acids long. The sequence is cut down to CDR3 DNA, 45 bases in frame from base 1. After removal of 4 bases from V and 3 bases from J, the junction retains 8 bases not matched to a gene.